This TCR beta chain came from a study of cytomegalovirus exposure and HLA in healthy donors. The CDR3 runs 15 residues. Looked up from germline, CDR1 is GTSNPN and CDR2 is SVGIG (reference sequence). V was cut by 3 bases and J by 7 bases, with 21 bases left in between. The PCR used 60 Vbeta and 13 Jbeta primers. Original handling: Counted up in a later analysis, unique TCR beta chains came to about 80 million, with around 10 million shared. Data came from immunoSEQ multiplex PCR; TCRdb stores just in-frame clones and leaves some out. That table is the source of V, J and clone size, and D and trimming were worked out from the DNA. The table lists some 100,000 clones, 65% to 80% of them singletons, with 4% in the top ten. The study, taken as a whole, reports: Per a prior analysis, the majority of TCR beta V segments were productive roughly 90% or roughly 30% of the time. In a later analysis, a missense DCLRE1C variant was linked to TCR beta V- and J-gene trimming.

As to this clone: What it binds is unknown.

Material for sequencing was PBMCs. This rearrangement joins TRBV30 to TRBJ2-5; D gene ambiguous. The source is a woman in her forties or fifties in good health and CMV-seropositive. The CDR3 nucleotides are TGTGCCTGGAGCCCCAACAGACACCCCTATGTGACCCAGTACTTC. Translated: CAWSPNRHPYVTQYF.